This T cell receptor (beta chain) derives from a study of response to subunit inactivated influenza vaccine. To note about this clonotype: Its antigen is currently unknown.

Via MiXCR, TCRdb re-called the RT-PCR reads, giving one row per CDR3 protein. The repertoire holds over 650,000 distinct CDR3 sequences, approximately 17% seen once, with under 13% in the top ten. Germline CDR1 is MNHNS and CDR2 is SASEGT. This CDR3 comprises 16 residues. The V gene end was trimmed by 6 bases and the J gene end by 3 bases; junction bases not matched to a gene: 11. General study findings and limits: The authors offered the suggestion that each seasonal influenza vaccination recruits few new T cells.

The origin of this receptor is a man aged 50 to 59 who received an inactivated influenza vaccine. The specimen comprised PBMCs from blood, sampled more than 4 days after vaccination. The rearrangement links TRBV6-1 to TRBJ2-5; 9 bases line up with TRBD2. The CDR3 nucleotides are TGTGCCAGCAGGGTAACTGGGACTAGCATCGAAGAGACCCAGTACTTC. Translating it yields CASRVTGTSIEETQYF.